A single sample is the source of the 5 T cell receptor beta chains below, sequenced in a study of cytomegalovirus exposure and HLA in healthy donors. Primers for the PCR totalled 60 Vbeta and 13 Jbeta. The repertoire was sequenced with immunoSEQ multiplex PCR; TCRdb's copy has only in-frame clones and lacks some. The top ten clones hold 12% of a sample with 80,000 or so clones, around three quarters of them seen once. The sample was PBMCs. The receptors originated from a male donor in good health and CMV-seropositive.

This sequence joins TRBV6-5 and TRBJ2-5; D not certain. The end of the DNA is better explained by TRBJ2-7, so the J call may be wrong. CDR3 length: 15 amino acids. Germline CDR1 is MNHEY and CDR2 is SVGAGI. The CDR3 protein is CASSQLSRAHYEQYF. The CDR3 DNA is TGTGCCAGCAGTCAACTCTCTAGAGCGCACTACGAGCAGTACTTC.

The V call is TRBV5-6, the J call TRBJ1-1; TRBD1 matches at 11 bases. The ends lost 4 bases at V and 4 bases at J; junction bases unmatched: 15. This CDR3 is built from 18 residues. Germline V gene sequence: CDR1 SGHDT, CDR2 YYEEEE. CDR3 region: CASSHQHGQGAKGTEAFF. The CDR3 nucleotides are TGTGCCAGCAGCCATCAGCATGGACAGGGGGCCAAGGGCACTGAAGCTTTCTTT.

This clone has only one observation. As DNA, the CDR3 is TGTGCCAGCAGCTGGAGGGGTGGGGGGAGCACAGATACGCAGTATTTT. Encoded protein: CASSWRGGGSTDTQYF. This chain joins TRBV7-2 and TRBJ2-3; D possibly corresponds to TRBD2 (6 bases). The CDR3 extends over 16 amino acids. CDR1 is SGHTA, CDR2 FQGNSA, per germline. V dropped 4 bases and J dropped 0 bases, with 14 bases sitting between them.

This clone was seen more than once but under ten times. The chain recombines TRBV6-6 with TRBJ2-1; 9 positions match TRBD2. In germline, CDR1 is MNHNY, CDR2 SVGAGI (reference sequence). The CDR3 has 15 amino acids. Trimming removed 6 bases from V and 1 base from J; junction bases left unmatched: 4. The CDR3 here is CASRRLAGSYNEQFF. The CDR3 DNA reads TGTGCCAGCAGGCGTCTAGCGGGATCCTACAATGAGCAGTTCTTC.

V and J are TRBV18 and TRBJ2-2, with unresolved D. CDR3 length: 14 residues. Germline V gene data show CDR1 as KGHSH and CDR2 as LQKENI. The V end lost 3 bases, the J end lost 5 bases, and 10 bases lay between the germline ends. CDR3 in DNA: TGTGCCAGCTCACCTGCGAGAGAAACCGGGGAGCTGTTTTTT. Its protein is CASSPARETGELFF.